This passage covers 20 T cell receptor beta chains from one sample sequenced in a study of shared clonotypes between healthy human individuals. Clones were read by immunoSEQ multiplex PCR, and TCRdb kept only the in-frame ones, dropping some. Of under 2,500,000 clones listed, approximately 96% are singletons. Sequencing was performed on naive CD4+ T cells sorted from blood. Subset noted: CD45RA+ positively selected. The receptor set was obtained from a man between 18 and 29 years old in good health.

This chain connects TRBV25-1 to TRBJ1-2; D remains ambiguous. Germline V CDR1 and CDR2: MGHDK, SYGVNS. V lost 6 bases and J 4 bases, leaving 12 bases between the germline ends. The CDR3 spans 13 residues. CDR3 sequence reads: CASRRSESYGYTF. Here the CDR3 DNA reads TGTGCCAGCAGGAGGTCAGAGTCCTATGGCTACACCTTC.

This clone showed up just once. The chain joins TRBV30 to TRBJ2-3, with TRBD2 matching 7 bases. The CDR3 has 12 amino acids. V lost 8 bases to trimming and J lost 5 bases; unmatched junction nucleotides: 7. CDR1 and CDR2 from the germline V gene are GTSNPN and SVGIG (reference sequence). CDR3 amino acids: CARGLGVDTQYF. CDR3 bases: TGTGCCCGCGGACTAGGTGTAGATACGCAGTATTTT.

This clone was seen a handful of times. This CDR3 is also generated by other DNA sequences in the sample. V and J are TRBV4-1 and TRBJ1-5; 7 bases align to TRBD1. Germline CDR1 and CDR2: MGHRA and YSYEKL. With V trimmed by 1 base and J by 2 bases, 2 bases remained unmatched. The CDR3 length is 15 residues. In DNA, the CDR3 is TGCGCCAGCAGCCAAGGACAGGGCGGCAATCAGCCCCAGCATTTT. Translation: CASSQGQGGNQPQHF.

The chain is built from TRBV30 and TRBJ2-1; 9 nucleotides agree with TRBD2. Germline V CDR1 and CDR2: GTSNPN, SVGIG (reference sequence). The CDR3 consists of 14 residues. After removal of 5 bases from V and 4 bases from J, the junction contained 6 bases not matched to a gene. CDR3 DNA: TGTGCCTGGGGTGCGGGGGGGCTTTACAATGAGCAGTTCTTC. Its protein product is CAWGAGGLYNEQFF.

The chain employs TRBV27 and TRBJ2-7; either TRBD1 or TRBD2 may fit D (5 bases each). Germline assignment: CDR1 MNHEY and CDR2 SMNVEV (reference sequence). Trimming shortened V by 0 bases and J by 2 bases, and 11 bases separated the two germline ends. The CDR3 totals 15 residues. In DNA, the CDR3 is TGTGCCAGCAGTTTATCGTCCGGGGCCACCTACGAGCAGTACTTC. This sequence encodes CASSLSSGATYEQYF.

This clone was seen just once. J is TRBJ2-7 and V is TRBV5-1; 10 positions match TRBD1. The CDR3 consists of 15 residues. Trimming removed 4 bases from V and 5 bases from J; junction bases left unmatched: 9. Germline loops: CDR1 SGHRS, CDR2 YFSETQ. For the CDR3, the DNA is TGCGCCAGCAGCCCAACCGGGACAGGGGTAGACGAGCAGTACTTC. Translating it yields CASSPTGTGVDEQYF.

J is TRBJ1-5 and V is TRBV19, with a possible D match to TRBD1 (6 bases). Trimming cost V 7 bases and J 1 base, with 23 bases left between them. Germline CDR1 LNHDA, CDR2 SQIVND (reference sequence). There are 18 residues in the CDR3. CDR3 sequence (DNA): TGTGCCAGTAAGAAGGCTTCGGGGGCGCACGAGAGCAATCAGCCCCAGCATTTT. As protein: CASKKASGAHESNQPQHF.

The CDR3 DNA sequence: TGTGCCAGCAGTTTCCAGGAAAAGGCCTACGAGCAGTACTTC. Translation: CASSFQEKAYEQYF. The chain employs TRBV28 and TRBJ2-7; D is ambiguous. Germline V lookup: CDR1 MDHEN, CDR2 SYDVKM. The CDR3 spans 14 residues. Between the trimmed V and J ends, which lost 3 bases and 2 bases, there was a span of 11 bases.

This chain uses TRBV11-2 with TRBJ2-1; D is tentatively TRBD1 or TRBD2 (5 bases each). The CDR3 has 13 residues. The V gene's germline CDR1 is SGHAT and CDR2 FQNNGV. The V gene lost 4 bases and the J gene lost 6 bases, with 10 bases spanning the gap. In nucleotides, the CDR3 is TGTGCCAGCAGCTATCAGAGGGGCAATGAGCAGTTCTTC. It encodes CASSYQRGNEQFF.

DNA for the CDR3: TGTGCCAGCACCACGATTGGAGAGACCCAGTACTTC. It encodes CASTTIGETQYF. V is TRBV6-5 and J is TRBJ2-5; no clear D. Germline CDR1 MNHEY, CDR2 SVGAGI. The CDR3 sequence is 12 residues long. V was trimmed by 7 bases and J by 4 bases, leaving 10 bases between them.

V is TRBV2 and J is TRBJ2-1; 7 positions agree with TRBD1. The CDR3 has 15 amino acids. V was pared by 5 bases and J by 0 bases, with 4 bases of the junction left unmatched. The germline V gene has CDR1 SNHLY and CDR2 FYNNEI. CDR3: CASSRTGSSYNEQFF. The CDR3 DNA is TGTGCCAGCAGTCGGACAGGAAGCTCCTACAATGAGCAGTTCTTC.

The genes are TRBV7-8 and TRBJ2-7, with TRBD2 as a possible D gene (5 bases). The V end lost 7 bases, the J end lost 2 bases, and 15 bases lay between the germline ends. Germline V gene data show CDR1 as SGHVS and CDR2 as FQNEAQ. The CDR3 spans 14 residues. CDR3 nucleotides: TGTGCCAGCACCCTCATCGGGAATGCCTACGAGCAGTACTTC. Translation: CASTLIGNAYEQYF.

The chain couples TRBV28 to TRBJ1-4, with unresolved D. Germline V gene sequence: CDR1 MDHEN, CDR2 SYDVKM. V gave up 4 bases and J gave up 7 bases, with 16 bases separating them. The CDR3 sequence is 15 residues long. This CDR3 is CASSSPNLSAEKLFF. Here the CDR3 DNA reads TGTGCCAGCAGTTCCCCAAACCTATCGGCTGAAAAACTGTTTTTT.

V is TRBV4-3 and J is TRBJ1-4, with D hard to call. Germline V CDR1 and CDR2: LGHNA, YSLEER. Deletions cut 6 bases from V and 0 bases from J, with 5 bases between. The CDR3 has 13 residues. In DNA, the CDR3 is TGCGCCAGCAGGAGAGCAACTAATGAAAAACTGTTTTTT. Residues: CASRRATNEKLFF.

The rearrangement links TRBV2 to TRBJ1-1; 8 nucleotides match TRBD1. Germline V gives CDR1 SNHLY, CDR2 FYNNEI. CDR3 size: 15 residues. The ends lost 6 bases at V and 2 bases at J; junction bases unmatched: 8. CDR3 protein: CASSSRTGINTEAFF. The CDR3 bases are TGTGCCAGCAGCTCGAGGACAGGGATTAACACTGAAGCTTTCTTT.

The chain couples TRBV6-1 to TRBJ2-7; no clear D gene. This CDR3 is built from 13 residues. Trimming cost V 1 base and J 2 bases, with 6 bases left between them. Germline V lookup: CDR1 MNHNS, CDR2 SASEGT. CDR3 coding DNA: TGTGCCAGCAGTGAAGGGGTAACCTACGAGCAGTACTTC. Protein sequence: CASSEGVTYEQYF.

The chain couples TRBV18 to TRBJ1-6, with 8 bases matching TRBD1. The V gene end was trimmed by 3 bases and the J gene end by 8 bases; junction bases not matched to a gene: 6. Germline CDR1 KGHSH, CDR2 LQKENI. The CDR3 covers 15 residues. CDR3 residues: CASSPLQGDDSPLHF. Written as DNA, the CDR3 is TGTGCCAGCTCACCGTTACAGGGGGACGATTCACCCCTCCACTTT.

Only one count was recorded for this clone. The J gene is TRBJ1-6, the V gene TRBV5-1, with TRBD1 as a possible D gene (6 bases). The ends were cut back, 2 bases at V and 1 base at J, with 13 bases in the middle. Germline-derived CDR1 and CDR2 are SGHRS and YFSETQ. There are 17 residues in the CDR3. CDR3 DNA: TGCGCCAGCAGCTTTTTCGGGGGGGCGTCCTATAATTCACCCCTCCACTTT. This codes for CASSFFGGASYNSPLHF.

The chain is built from TRBV7-2 and TRBJ2-3; 8 nucleotides match TRBD1. The CDR3 contains 16 residues. Germline CDR1 and CDR2: SGHTA and FQGNSA. V was clipped by 1 base and J by 2 bases; unmatched bases: 5. This CDR3 is CASSLGRQGLTDTQYF. Written as DNA, the CDR3 is TGTGCCAGCAGCTTAGGCCGACAGGGGCTCACAGATACGCAGTATTTT. The variable domain in full, with the rest retrieved from reference TRBV7-2 and TRBJ2-3, is GAGVSQSPSNKVTEKGKDVELRCDPISGHTALYWYRQSLGQGLEFLIYFQGNSAPDKSGLPSDRFSAERTGGSVSTLTIQRTQQEDSAVYLCASSLGRQGLTDTQYFGPGTRLTVL.

The V gene is TRBV9, the J gene TRBJ2-7; 7 nucleotides align to TRBD2. The germline CDR1 and CDR2 sequences are SGDLS and YYNGEE. V gave up 4 bases and J gave up 6 bases; unmatched junction bases: 7. The length of the CDR3 is 13 residues. CDR3 DNA sequence: TGTGCCAGCAGCTCGATCACGGGGGGCGAGCAGTACTTC. This translates into CASSSITGGEQYF.